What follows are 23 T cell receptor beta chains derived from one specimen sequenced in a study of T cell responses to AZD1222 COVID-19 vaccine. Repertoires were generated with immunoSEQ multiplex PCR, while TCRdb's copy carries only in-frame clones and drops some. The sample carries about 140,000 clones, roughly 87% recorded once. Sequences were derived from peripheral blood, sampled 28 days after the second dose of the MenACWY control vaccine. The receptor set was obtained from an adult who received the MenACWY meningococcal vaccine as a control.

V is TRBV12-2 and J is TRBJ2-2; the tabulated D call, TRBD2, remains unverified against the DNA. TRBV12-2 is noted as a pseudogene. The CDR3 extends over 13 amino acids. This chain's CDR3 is CASRLGETGELFF. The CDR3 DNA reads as TGTGCAAGTCGCTTAGGAGAAACCGGGGAGCTGTTTTTT.

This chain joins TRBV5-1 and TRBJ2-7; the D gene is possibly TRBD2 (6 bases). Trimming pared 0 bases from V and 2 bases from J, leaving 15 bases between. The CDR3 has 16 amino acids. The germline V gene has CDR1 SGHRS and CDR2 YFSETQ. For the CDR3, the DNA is TGCGCCAGCAGCTTGGCTTGGCGCGGGACGACCTACGAGCAGTACTTC. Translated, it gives CASSLAWRGTTYEQYF. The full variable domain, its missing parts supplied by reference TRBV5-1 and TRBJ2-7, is KAGVTQTPRYLIKTRGQQVTLSCSPISGHRSVSWYQQTPGQGLQFLFEYFSETQRNKGNFPGRFSGRQFSNSRSEMNVSTLELGDSALYLCASSLAWRGTTYEQYFGPGTRLTVT.

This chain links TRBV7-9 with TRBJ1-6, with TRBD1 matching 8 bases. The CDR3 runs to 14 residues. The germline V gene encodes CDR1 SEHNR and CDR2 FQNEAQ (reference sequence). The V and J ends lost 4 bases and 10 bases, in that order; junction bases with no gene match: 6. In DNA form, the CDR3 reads TGTGCCAGCAGCTCGGACAGGGACTCGTCACCCCTCCACTTT. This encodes CASSSDRDSSPLHF.

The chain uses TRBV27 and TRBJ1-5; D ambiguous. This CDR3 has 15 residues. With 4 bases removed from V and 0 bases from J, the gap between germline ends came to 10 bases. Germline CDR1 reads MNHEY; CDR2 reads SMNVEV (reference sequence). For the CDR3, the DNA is TGTGCCAGCAGTTCCCGACGGAATAGCAATCAGCCCCAGCATTTT. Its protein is CASSSRRNSNQPQHF.

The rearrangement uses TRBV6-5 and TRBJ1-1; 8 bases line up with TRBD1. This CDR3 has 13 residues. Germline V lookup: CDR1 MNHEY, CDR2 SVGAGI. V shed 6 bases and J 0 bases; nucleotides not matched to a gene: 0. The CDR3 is CASRQGVNTEAFF. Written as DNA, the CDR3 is TGTGCCAGCAGACAGGGGGTGAACACTGAAGCTTTCTTT.

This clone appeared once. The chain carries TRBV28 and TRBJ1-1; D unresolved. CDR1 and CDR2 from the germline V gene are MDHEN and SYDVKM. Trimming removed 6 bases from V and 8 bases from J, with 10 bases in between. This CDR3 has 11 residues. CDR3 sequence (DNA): TGTGCCAGCAGGGGTCCGGTCGAAGCTTTCTTT. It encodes CASRGPVEAFF.

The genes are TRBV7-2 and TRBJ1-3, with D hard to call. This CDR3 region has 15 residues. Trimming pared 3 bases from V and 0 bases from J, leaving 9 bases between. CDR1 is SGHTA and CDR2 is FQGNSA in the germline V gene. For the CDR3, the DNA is TGTGCCAGCAGCTTGGACGGAGGCTCTGGAAACACCATATATTTT. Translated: CASSLDGGSGNTIYF.

CDR3 loop: CASSPTAQGNSPLHF. The CDR3 nucleotides read TGTGCCAGTAGCCCAACCGCCCAGGGGAATTCACCCCTCCACTTT. This chain connects TRBV19 to TRBJ1-6, with a weak D call TRBD1 (6 bases). V lost 6 bases, J lost 7 bases, and 16 bases lay in between. Germline V gene lookup returns CDR1 LNHDA and CDR2 SQIVND (reference sequence). The CDR3 extends over 15 amino acids.

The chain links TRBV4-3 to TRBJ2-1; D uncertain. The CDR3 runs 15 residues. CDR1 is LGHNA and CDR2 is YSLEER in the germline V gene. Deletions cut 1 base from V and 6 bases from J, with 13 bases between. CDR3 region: CASSQGGAQSNEQFF. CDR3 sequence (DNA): TGCGCCAGCAGCCAAGGAGGTGCTCAGAGCAATGAGCAGTTCTTC.

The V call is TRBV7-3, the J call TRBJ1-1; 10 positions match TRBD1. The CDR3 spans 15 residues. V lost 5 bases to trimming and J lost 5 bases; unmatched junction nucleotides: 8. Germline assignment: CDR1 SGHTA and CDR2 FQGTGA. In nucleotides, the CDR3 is TGTGCCAGCAGCAACCGACAGGGGGCGCTTACTGAAGCTTTCTTT. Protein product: CASSNRQGALTEAFF.

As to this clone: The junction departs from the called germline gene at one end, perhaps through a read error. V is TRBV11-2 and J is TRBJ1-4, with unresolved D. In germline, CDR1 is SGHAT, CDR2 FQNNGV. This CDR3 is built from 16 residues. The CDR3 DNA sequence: TGTGCCAGCAGCCTCAGACGGGGTACAACAAATGAAAAACTGTTTTTT. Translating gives CASSLRRGTTNEKLFF.

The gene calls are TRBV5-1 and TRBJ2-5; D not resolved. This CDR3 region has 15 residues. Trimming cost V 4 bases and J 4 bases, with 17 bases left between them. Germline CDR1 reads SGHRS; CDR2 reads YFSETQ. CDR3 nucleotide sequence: TGCGCCAGCAGCAGGGTGCCCGAAACGCGAGAGACCCAGTACTTC. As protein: CASSRVPETRETQYF.

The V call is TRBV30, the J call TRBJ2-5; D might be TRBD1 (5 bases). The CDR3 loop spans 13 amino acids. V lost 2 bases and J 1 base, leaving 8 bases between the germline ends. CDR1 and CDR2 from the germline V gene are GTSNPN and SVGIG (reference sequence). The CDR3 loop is CAWSRGTQETQYF. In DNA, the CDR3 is TGTGCCTGGAGTAGGGGCACCCAAGAGACCCAGTACTTC.

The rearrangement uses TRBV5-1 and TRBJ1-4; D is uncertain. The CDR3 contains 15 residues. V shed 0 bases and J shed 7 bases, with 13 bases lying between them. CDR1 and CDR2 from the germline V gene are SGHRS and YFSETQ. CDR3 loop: CASSLGTGSVEKLFF. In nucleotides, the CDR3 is TGCGCCAGCAGCTTGGGAACGGGGAGCGTTGAAAAACTGTTTTTT. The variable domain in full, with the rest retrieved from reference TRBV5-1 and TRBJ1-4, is KAGVTQTPRYLIKTRGQQVTLSCSPISGHRSVSWYQQTPGQGLQFLFEYFSETQRNKGNFPGRFSGRQFSNSRSEMNVSTLELGDSALYLCASSLGTGSVEKLFFGSGTQLSVL.

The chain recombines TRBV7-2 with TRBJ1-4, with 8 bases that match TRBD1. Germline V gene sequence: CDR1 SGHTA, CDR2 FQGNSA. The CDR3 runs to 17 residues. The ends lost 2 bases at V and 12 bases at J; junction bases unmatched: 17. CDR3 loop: CASSLQGAQGWIDQLFF. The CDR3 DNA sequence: TGTGCCAGCAGCTTACAGGGGGCGCAGGGGTGGATCGATCAACTGTTTTTT.

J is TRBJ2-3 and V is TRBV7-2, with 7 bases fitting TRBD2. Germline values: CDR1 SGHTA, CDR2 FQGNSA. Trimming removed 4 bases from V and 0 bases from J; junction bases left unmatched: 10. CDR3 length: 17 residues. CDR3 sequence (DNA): TGTGCCAGCAGCTCACCATCTAGCGGAACTAGCACAGATACGCAGTATTTT. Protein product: CASSSPSSGTSTDTQYF.

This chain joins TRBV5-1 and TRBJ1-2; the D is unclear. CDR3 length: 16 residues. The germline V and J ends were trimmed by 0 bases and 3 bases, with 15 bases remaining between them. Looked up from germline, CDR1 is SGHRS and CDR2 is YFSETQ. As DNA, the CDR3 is TGCGCCAGCAGCTTGGAGGCAGGCTACGGCGACTATGGCTACACCTTC. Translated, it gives CASSLEAGYGDYGYTF.

The CDR3 loop is CAFWTDSRITEAFF. CDR3 bases: TGTGCCTTTTGGACAGACAGCAGGATCACTGAAGCTTTCTTT. The V and J genes are TRBV30 and TRBJ1-1; D is possibly TRBD1 (6 bases). Germline lookup yields CDR1 GTSNPN and CDR2 SVGIG (reference sequence). Trimming shortened V by 7 bases and J by 4 bases, and 19 bases separated the two germline ends. This CDR3 is 14 amino acids long.

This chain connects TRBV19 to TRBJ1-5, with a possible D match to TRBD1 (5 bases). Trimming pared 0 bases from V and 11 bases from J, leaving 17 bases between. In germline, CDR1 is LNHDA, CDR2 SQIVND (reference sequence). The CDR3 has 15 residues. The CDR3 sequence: CASSIESTERTAQHF. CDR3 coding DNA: TGTGCCAGTAGTATAGAATCGACAGAACGTACGGCCCAGCATTTT.

The CDR3 loop reads CASSIGTGREKLFF. In DNA, the CDR3 is TGTGCCAGTAGTATCGGGACAGGGAGAGAAAAACTGTTTTTT. This rearrangement joins TRBV19 to TRBJ1-4; TRBD1 aligns across 9 bases. The CDR3 consists of 14 residues. Germline V CDR1 and CDR2: LNHDA, SQIVND (reference sequence). The junction had 4 bases not matched to a gene; V was cut back by 3 bases and J by 8 bases.

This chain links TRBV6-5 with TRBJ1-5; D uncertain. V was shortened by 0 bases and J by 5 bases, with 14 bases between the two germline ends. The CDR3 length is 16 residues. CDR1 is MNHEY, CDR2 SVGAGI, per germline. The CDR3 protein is CASSYSMSRLDQPQHF. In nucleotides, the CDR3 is TGTGCCAGCAGTTACTCGATGAGTCGTTTAGATCAGCCCCAGCATTTT.

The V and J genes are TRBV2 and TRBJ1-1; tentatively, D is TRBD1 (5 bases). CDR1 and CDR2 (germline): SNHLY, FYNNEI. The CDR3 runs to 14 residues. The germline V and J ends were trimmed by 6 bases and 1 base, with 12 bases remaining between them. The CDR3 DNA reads TGTGCCAGCAGGGCTGTCGGACAGAACACTGAAGCTTTCTTT. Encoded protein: CASRAVGQNTEAFF.

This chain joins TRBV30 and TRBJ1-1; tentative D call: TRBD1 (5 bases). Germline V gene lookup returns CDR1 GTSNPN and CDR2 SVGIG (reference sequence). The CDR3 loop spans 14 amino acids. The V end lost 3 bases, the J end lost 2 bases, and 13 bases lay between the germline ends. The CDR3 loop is CAWRISQVNTEAFF. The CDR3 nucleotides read TGTGCCTGGAGGATTTCACAGGTCAACACTGAAGCTTTCTTT.